This T cell receptor beta chain derives from a study of CD8 T cells in Susac syndrome. Germline values: CDR1 MDHEN, CDR2 SYDVKM. The CDR3 is 14 residues long. V lost 5 bases, J lost 3 bases, and 11 bases lay in between. Patients with stable or active relapsing-remitting disease, all of them treatment-naive, made up the multiple sclerosis controls. CD8+ and CD4+ T cells were negatively isolated; TEMRA cells were FACS-enriched. Reverse transcription of about 0.5 to 1 ug RNA used random hexamers. TCRdb fed the immunoSEQ multiplex PCR reads into MiXCR, producing one record per CDR3 protein. The sample holds some 300,000 distinct CDR3 sequences; approximately 85% are singletons and the top ten take around 0.22%.

Sequenced input: CD8+ T cells from PBMCs. This receptor was obtained from a human donor with multiple sclerosis. The chain is built from TRBV28 and TRBJ2-1; no firm D call. The CDR3 DNA is TGTGCCAGCAGTCTCACCGGGCTCTACAATGAGCAGTTCTTC. Its translation: CASSLTGLYNEQFF.